This T cell receptor (beta chain) is from a study of cytomegalovirus exposure and HLA in healthy donors. About the study: Earlier work reported approximately 100 million unique TCR beta sequences from approximately 180 million T cells.

The germline gives CDR1 SGHRS, CDR2 YFSETQ. V lost 2 bases to trimming and J lost 3 bases, with 8 bases between them. The CDR3 sequence is 13 residues long. Regarding the study as a whole: Likely technical artifact: a cluster of highly shared sequence variants.

The PCR made use of 60 Vbeta and 13 Jbeta primers. In the authors' methods: In a later analysis, the count reached 76 million or so unique TCR beta chains, with roughly 9.9 million shared. Profiled with immunoSEQ multiplex PCR; TCRdb holds only in-frame clones, not every one. Clonal size and the V and J genes are those of that table, whereas D and trimming came from the DNA. The table lists under 150,000 clones, around 85% of them singletons. A note on this clone: What it binds is not known.

This TCR was sampled from a boy aged 5-17 years in good health and CMV-seronegative. Sequencing input: PBMCs. The V gene is TRBV5-1, the J gene TRBJ1-2; D is perhaps TRBD1 (6 bases). The CDR3 DNA reads TGCGCCAGCAGCTTAGGGGGTGACTATGGCTACACCTTC. Amino acid sequence: CASSLGGDYGYTF.